This TCR beta chain came from a study of cytomegalovirus exposure and HLA in healthy donors. Findings of the study overall: One later analysis reportedly identified an Asian-associated ancestry cluster that showed fewer N-insertions than the approximately 700-donor mean. According to reports, the classifier identified cytomegalovirus status with high specificity and sensitivity.

The CDR3 runs to 17 residues. Per germline, CDR1 SGHNT and CDR2 YENEEA. The V gene end was trimmed by 0 bases and the J gene end by 6 bases; junction bases not matched to a gene: 9. Note on this clone: Its antigen is not known.

With 60 Vbeta and 13 Jbeta primers, the PCR was carried out. Sequencing was performed with immunoSEQ multiplex PCR; in TCRdb, only in-frame clones are kept and a portion is missing. The sample records under 200,000 clones, roughly 60% being singletons. This sequence was found in a man aged 35-49 years in good health and CMV-seronegative. V is TRBV11-3 and J is TRBJ2-1, with TRBD2 matching 9 bases. Sequenced sample: PBMCs. CDR3 in amino acids: CASSLDFKAGGTNEQFF. CDR3 sequence (DNA): TGTGCCAGCAGCTTAGATTTTAAAGCGGGAGGAACCAATGAGCAGTTCTTC.